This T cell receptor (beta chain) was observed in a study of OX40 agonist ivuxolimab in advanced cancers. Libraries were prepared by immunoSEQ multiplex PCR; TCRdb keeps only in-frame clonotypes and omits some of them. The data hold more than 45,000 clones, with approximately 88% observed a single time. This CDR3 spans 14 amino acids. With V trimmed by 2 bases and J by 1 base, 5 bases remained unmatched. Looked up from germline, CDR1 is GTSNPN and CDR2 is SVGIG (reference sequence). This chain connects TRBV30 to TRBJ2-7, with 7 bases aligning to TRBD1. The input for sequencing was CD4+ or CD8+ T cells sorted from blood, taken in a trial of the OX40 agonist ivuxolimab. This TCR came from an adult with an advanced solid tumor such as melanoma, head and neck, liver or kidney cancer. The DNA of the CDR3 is TGTGCCTGGAGTCCCGGGACAGCTTCCTACGAGCAGTACTTC. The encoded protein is CAWSPGTASYEQYF.